These 7 T cell receptor beta chains were all obtained from the same sample, sequenced in a study of post-analysis software for immune sequencing data. Study-wide results and limits: Patients used roughly five TRBV segments, including TRBV5-6, TRBV5-1 and TRBV20-1, more often than controls.

Unique molecular identifiers were built into the TCR beta cDNA libraries. One entry per CDR3 protein, called by TCRdb with MiXCR from the PCR reads. Here the sample spans fewer than 900,000 distinct CDR3 sequences, 40% to 55% being singletons. Their antigens are not known. Material for sequencing was blood. All receptors derive from a girl aged 5 to 17 with multiple sclerosis.

In the case of this clonotype: One end of the junction varies from germline; a read error may be responsible. The rearrangement links TRBV4-3 to TRBJ1-2; no definite D call. The CDR3 contains 15 residues. Germline CDR1 is LGHNA and CDR2 is YSLEER. The CDR3 sequence: CANSLSTAYFYGYTF. CDR3 coding DNA: TGCGCCAACAGCCTTTCTACCGCCTACTTCTATGGCTACACCTTC.

This chain joins TRBV13 and TRBJ2-1; either TRBD1 or TRBD2 may fit D (5 bases each). With 5 bases removed from V and 6 bases from J, the gap between germline ends came to 11 bases. Germline V lookup: CDR1 PRHDT, CDR2 FYEKMQ (reference sequence). The CDR3 runs 13 residues. CDR3 sequence (DNA): TGTGCCAGCAGCCCGGGACCCTTCAATGAGCAGTTCTTC. It yields the protein CASSPGPFNEQFF.

This clonotype occurred a few times. V is TRBV12-3 or TRBV12-4 and J is TRBJ2-3, with 8 positions matching TRBD1. Trimming at V came to 3 bases and at J to 1 base, leaving 12 bases not matched to a gene. CDR3 length equals 18 residues. The CDR3 bases are TGTGCCAGCAGTTTTGGTGGGACAGGTGTCCCCCGCACAGATACGCAGTATTTT. The encoded protein is CASSFGGTGVPRTDTQYF.

The chain recombines TRBV5-1 with TRBJ1-2; D is ambiguous. V was pared by 4 bases and J by 7 bases, with 8 bases between. From germline, CDR1 is SGHRS and CDR2 YFSETQ. The CDR3 has 11 residues. Written as DNA, the CDR3 is TGCGCCAGCAGCGACCCGGGTGGCTACACCTTC. Translation gives CASSDPGGYTF.

This clonotype turned up a few times. The V call is TRBV29-1, the J call TRBJ2-5; no clear D gene. Trimming left V 6 bases short and J 0 bases short, with 8 bases between. This CDR3 spans 12 amino acids. CDR1 SQVTM and CDR2 ANQGSEA come from the germline V gene. CDR3 sequence reads: CSVSAYQETQYF. The CDR3 DNA is TGCAGCGTCAGTGCGTACCAAGAGACCCAGTACTTC.

J is TRBJ1-1 and V is TRBV12-3 or TRBV12-4; TRBD1 matches at 7 bases. V gave up 7 bases and J gave up 1 base; unmatched junction bases: 6. This CDR3 spans 14 amino acids. The CDR3 spells CASTKTGRNTEAFF. CDR3 bases: TGTGCCAGCACCAAGACAGGGAGGAACACTGAAGCTTTCTTT.

DNA for the CDR3: TGCAGCGCCCCGGGAGGTGGGAAATACGAGCAGTACTTC. This encodes CSAPGGGKYEQYF. The chain is built from TRBV20-1 and TRBJ2-7, with TRBD2 matching 7 bases. The V gene's germline CDR1 is DFQATT and CDR2 SNEGSKA (reference sequence). This CDR3 region has 13 residues.